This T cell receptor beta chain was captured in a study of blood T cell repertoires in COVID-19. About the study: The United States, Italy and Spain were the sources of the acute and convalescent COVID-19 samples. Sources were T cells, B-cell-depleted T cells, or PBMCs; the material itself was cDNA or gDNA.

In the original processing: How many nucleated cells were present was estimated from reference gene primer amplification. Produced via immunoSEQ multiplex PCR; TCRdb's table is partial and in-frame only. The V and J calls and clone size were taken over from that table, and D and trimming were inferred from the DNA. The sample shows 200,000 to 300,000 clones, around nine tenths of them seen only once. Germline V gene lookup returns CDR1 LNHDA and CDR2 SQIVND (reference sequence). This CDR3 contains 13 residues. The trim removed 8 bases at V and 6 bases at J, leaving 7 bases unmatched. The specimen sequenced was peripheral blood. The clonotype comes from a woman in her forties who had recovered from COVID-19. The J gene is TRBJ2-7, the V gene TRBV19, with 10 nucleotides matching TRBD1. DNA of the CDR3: TGTGCCAGTGGCCGGACAGGGGGGGGCGAGCAGTACTTC. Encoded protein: CASGRTGGGEQYF.